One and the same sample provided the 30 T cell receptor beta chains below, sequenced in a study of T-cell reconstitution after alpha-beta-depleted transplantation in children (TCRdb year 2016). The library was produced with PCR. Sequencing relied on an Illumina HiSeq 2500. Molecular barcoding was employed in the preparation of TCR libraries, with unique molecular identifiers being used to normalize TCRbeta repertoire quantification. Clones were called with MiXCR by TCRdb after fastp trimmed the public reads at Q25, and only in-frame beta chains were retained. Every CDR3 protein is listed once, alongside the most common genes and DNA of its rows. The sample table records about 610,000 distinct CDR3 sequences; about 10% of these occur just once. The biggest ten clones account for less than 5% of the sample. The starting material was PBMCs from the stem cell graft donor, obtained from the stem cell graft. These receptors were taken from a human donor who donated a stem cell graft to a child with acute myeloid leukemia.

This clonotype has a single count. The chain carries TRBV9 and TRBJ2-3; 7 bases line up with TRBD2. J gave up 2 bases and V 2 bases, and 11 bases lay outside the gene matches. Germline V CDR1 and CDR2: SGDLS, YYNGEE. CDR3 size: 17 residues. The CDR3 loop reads CASSVDGASGSTDTQYF. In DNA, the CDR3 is TGTGCCAGCAGCGTGGACGGGGCTAGCGGATCCACAGATACGCAGTATTTT. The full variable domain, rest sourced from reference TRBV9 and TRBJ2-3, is DSGVTQTPKHLITATGQRVTLRCSPRSGDLSVYWYQQSLDQGLQFLIQYYNGEERAKGNILERFSAQQFPDLHSELNLSSLELGDSALYFCASSVDGASGSTDTQYFGPGTRLTVL.

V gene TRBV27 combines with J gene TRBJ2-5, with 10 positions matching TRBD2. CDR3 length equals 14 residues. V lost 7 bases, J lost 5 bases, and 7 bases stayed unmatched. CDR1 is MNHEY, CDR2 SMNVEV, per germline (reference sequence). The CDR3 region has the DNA TGTGCCAGCACTCGGACTAGCGGAGGGGAGACCCAGTACTTC. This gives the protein CASTRTSGGETQYF.

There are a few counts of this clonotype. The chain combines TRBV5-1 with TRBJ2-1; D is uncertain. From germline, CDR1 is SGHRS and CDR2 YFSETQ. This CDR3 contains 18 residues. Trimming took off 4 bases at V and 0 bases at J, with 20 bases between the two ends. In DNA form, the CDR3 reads TGCGCCAGCAGCCACAAGACCCTTATTCTTAGCTCCTACAATGAGCAGTTCTTC. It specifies CASSHKTLILSSYNEQFF.

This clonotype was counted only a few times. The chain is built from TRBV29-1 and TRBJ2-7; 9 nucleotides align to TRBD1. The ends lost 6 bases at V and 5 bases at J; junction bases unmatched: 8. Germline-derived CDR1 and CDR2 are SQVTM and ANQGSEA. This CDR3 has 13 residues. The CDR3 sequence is CSVRDRVIHEQYF. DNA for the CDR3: TGCAGCGTCCGGGACAGGGTTATCCACGAGCAGTACTTC.

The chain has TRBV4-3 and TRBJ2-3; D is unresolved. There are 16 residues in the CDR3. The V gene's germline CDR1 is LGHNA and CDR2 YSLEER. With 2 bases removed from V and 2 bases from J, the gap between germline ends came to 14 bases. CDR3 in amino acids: CASSQYSKTVTDTQYF. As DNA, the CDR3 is TGCGCCAGCAGCCAATACTCGAAAACCGTCACAGATACGCAGTATTTT.

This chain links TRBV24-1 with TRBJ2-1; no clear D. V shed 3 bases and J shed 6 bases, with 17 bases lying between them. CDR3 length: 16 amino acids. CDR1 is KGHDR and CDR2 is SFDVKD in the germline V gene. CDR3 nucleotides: TGTGCCACCAGTGATCCGCGTCGAAGTACGGGCAATGAGCAGTTCTTC. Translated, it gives CATSDPRRSTGNEQFF.

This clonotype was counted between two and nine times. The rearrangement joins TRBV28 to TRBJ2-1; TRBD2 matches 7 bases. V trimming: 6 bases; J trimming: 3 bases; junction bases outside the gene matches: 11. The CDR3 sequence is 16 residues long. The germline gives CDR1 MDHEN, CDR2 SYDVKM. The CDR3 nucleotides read TGTGCCAGCAGCAAAGCCCGACTAGCCGTCTACAATGAGCAGTTCTTC. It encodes CASSKARLAVYNEQFF.

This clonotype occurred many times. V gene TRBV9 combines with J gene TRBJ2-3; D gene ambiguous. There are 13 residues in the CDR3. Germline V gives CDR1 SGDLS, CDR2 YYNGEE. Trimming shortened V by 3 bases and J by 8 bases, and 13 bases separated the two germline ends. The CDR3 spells CASSARPQGTQYF. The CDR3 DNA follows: TGTGCCAGCAGCGCCCGACCACAAGGTACGCAGTATTTT.

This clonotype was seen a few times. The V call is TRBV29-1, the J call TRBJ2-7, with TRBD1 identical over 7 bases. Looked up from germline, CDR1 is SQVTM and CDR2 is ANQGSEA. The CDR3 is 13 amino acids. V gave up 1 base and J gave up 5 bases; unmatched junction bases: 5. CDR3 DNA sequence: TGCAGCGTTGAAGGACAGGGTTTCGACGAGCAGTACTTC. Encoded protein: CSVEGQGFDEQYF.

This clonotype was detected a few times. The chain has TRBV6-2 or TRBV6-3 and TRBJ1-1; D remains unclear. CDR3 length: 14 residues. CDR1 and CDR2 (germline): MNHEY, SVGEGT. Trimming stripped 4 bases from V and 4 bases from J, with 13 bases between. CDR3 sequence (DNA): TGTGCCAGCAGTTGGGAGATTGGTGGCACTGAAGCTTTCTTT. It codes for CASSWEIGGTEAFF.

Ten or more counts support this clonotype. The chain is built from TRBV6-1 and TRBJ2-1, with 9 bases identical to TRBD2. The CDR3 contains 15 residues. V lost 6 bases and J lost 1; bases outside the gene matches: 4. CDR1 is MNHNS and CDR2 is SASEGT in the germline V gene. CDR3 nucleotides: TGTGCCAGCAGGAATAGCGGGAGTTCCTACAATGAGCAGTTCTTC. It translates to CASRNSGSSYNEQFF.

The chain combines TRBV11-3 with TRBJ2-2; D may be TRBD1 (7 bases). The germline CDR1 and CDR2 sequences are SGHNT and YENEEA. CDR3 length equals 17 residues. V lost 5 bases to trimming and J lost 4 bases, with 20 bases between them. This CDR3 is CASSPPSGGRITGELFF. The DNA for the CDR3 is TGTGCCAGCAGCCCCCCGTCAGGGGGGCGGATCACCGGGGAGCTGTTTTTT.

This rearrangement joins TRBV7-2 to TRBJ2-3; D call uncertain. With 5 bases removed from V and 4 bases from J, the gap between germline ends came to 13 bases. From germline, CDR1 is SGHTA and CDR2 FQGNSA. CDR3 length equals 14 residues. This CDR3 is CASSQSMAADTQYF. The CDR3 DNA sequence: TGTGCCAGCAGCCAATCAATGGCGGCAGATACGCAGTATTTT.

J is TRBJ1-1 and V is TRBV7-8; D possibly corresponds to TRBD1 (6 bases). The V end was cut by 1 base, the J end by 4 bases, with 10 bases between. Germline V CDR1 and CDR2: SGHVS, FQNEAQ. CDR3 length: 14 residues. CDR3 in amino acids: CASSLVQGGTEAFF. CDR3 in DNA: TGTGCCAGCAGCTTAGTACAGGGAGGCACTGAAGCTTTCTTT.

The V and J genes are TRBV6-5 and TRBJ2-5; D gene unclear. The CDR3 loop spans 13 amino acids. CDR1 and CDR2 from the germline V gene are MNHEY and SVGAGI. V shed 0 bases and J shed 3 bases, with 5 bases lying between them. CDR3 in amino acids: CASSYSSKETQYF. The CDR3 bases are TGTGCCAGCAGTTACTCGAGCAAAGAGACCCAGTACTTC.

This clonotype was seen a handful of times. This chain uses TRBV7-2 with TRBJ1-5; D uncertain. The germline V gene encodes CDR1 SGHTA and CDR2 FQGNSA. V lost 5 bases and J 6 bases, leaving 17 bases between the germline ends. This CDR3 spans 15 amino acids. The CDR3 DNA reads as TGTGCCAGCAGCCCTTTGGAAGGGAGTAGTCAGCCCCAGCATTTT. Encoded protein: CASSPLEGSSQPQHF.

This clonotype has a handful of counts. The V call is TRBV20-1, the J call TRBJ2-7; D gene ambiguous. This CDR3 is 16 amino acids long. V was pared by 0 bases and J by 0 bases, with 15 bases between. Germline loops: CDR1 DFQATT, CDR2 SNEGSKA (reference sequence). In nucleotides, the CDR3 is TGCAGTGCTAGAGATCCTGGGTCATTCGCCTCCTACGAGCAGTACTTC. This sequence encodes CSARDPGSFASYEQYF.

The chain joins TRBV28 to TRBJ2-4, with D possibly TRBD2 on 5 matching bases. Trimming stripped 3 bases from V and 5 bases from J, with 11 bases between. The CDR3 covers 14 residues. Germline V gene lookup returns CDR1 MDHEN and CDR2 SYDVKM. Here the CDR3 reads CASSFSGLENIQYF. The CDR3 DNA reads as TGTGCCAGCAGTTTCTCGGGGTTAGAAAACATTCAGTACTTC.

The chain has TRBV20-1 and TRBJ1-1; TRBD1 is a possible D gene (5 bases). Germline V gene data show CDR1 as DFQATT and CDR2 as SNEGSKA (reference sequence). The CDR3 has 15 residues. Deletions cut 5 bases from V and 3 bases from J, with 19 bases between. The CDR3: CSAPPRGMEDTEAFF. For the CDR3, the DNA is TGCAGTGCTCCCCCCCGGGGGATGGAGGACACTGAAGCTTTCTTT.

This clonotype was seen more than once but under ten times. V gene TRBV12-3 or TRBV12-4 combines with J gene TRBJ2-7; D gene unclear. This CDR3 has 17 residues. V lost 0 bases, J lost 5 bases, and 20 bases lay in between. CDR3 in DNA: TGTGCCAGCAGTTTAGCTGTAGTGGGCGCGAGTGACCACGAGCAGTACTTC. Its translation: CASSLAVVGASDHEQYF.

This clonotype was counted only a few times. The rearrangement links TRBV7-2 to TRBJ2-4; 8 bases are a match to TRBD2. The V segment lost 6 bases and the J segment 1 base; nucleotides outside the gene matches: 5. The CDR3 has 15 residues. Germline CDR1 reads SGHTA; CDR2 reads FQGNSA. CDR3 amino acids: CASSGGGRAKNIQYF. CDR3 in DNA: TGTGCCAGCAGTGGCGGCGGGAGGGCCAAAAACATTCAGTACTTC.

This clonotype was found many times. CDR3 DNA: TGTGCCAGCAGCCCAGTAGCGGTAGGGACAGATACGCAGTATTTT. It translates to CASSPVAVGTDTQYF. This sequence joins TRBV12-3 or TRBV12-4 and TRBJ2-3; possibly TRBD2 for D (6 bases). This CDR3 spans 15 amino acids. Trimming pared 6 bases from V and 3 bases from J, leaving 16 bases between.

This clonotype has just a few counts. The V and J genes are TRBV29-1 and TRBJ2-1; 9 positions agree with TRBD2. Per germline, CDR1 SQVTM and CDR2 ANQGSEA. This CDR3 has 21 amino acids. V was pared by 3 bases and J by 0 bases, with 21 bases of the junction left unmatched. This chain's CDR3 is CSVDGNRLAGDDRGSYNEQFF. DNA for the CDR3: TGCAGCGTTGACGGCAACCGGTTAGCGGGAGATGATAGGGGCTCCTACAATGAGCAGTTCTTC.

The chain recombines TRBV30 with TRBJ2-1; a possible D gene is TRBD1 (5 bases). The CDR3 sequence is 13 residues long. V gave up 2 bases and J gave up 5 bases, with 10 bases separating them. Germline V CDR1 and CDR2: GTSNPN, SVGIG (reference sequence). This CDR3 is CAWSSRADNEQFF. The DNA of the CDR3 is TGTGCCTGGAGTAGCAGGGCCGACAATGAGCAGTTCTTC.

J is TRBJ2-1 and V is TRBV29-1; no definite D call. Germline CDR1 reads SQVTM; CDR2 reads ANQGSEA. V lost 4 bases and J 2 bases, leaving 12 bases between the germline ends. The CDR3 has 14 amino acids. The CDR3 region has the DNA TGCAGCGTTGTCCTATGGACCGCCTACAATGAGCAGTTCTTC. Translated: CSVVLWTAYNEQFF.

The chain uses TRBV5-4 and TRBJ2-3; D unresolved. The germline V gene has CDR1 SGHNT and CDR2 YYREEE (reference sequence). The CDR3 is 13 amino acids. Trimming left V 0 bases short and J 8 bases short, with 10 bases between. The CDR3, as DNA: TGTGCCAGCAGCTTGGAGGCATATGGTACGCAGTATTTT. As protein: CASSLEAYGTQYF.

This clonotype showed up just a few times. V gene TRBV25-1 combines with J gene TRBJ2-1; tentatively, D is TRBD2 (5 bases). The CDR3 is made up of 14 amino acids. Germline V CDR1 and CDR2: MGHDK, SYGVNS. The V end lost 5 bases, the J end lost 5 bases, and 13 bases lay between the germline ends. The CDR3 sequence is CASSNRGQNNEQFF. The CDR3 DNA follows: TGTGCCAGCAGTAACCGCGGGCAGAACAATGAGCAGTTCTTC.

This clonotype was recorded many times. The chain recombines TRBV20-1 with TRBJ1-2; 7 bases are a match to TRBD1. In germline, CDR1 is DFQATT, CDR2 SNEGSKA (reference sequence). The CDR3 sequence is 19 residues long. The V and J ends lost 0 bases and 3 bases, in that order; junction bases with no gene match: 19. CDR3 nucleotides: TGCAGTGCTAGAGACACTTCCGGGACAGACATCGGACGCGACTATGGCTACACCTTC. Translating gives CSARDTSGTDIGRDYGYTF.

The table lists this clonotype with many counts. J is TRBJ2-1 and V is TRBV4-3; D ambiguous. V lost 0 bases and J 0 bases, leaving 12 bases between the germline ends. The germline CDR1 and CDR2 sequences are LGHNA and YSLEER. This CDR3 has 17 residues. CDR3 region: CASSQELLFSSYNEQFF. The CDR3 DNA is TGCGCCAGCAGCCAAGAACTTTTGTTTAGCTCCTACAATGAGCAGTTCTTC.

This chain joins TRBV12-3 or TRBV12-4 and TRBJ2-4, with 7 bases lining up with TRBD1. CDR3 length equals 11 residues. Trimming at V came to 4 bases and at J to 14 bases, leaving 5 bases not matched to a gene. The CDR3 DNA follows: TGTGCCAGCAGTTCCGACAGGGATAAGTACTTC. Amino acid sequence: CASSSDRDKYF.